This T cell receptor beta chain came from a study of blood T cell repertoires in COVID-19. Study-wide context: Researchers got acute and convalescent COVID-19 samples from the United States, Italy and Spain. Sample material is recorded as cDNA or gDNA derived from T cells, B-cell-depleted T cells, or PBMCs.

One Seattle source followed patients from active infection through their disease course. In the original workflow: The authors estimated nucleated cell counts from reference gene primer amplification. Generated by immunoSEQ multiplex PCR, the TCRdb table keeps only in-frame clones and is missing some. The DNA gave D and trimming, while V, J and clone size come from that table. The table includes some 72,000 clones, 65% to 85% detected once. The CDR3 loop spans 14 amino acids. V lost 3 bases, J lost 3 bases, and 11 bases lay in between. Per germline, CDR1 ENHRY and CDR2 SYGVKD. Sequencing was carried out using peripheral blood. This sequence joins TRBV10-3 and TRBJ1-2; no clear D. The TCR originated in a man in his fifties with COVID-19, enrolled during active disease. DNA for the CDR3: TGTGCCATCAGTGAAAGAGGGAGCGACTATGGCTACACCTTC. This sequence encodes CAISERGSDYGYTF.